The subject of this entry is one T cell receptor beta chain. Other DNA sequences in the same sample also yield this CDR3. These data are taken from a study of blood T cell repertoires in COVID-19. Across the whole study: Specimens from acute and convalescent COVID-19 originated in the United States, Italy and Spain.

Participants' reported clinical history set cohort assignment. All recovered Cohort 3 donors got two negative PCRs, got clearance, or saw symptom resolution. Authors' processing steps: Quantification of nucleated cells was approximated via reference gene primer amplification. Profiled with immunoSEQ multiplex PCR; TCRdb holds only in-frame clones, not every one. V and J calls and clone size are given by that table; D and trimming were obtained from the DNA. The sample holds around 250,000 clones, roughly 79% seen once. V lost 0 bases, J lost 0 bases, and 7 bases lay in between. Germline V gene data show CDR1 as SGDLS and CDR2 as YYNGEE. The CDR3 covers 15 residues.

Sample: PBMCs or T cells enriched from blood (not recorded which). The sequence came from a man aged 40-49 years who had recovered from COVID-19. This chain joins TRBV9 and TRBJ2-1; possibly TRBD2 for D (6 bases). Written as DNA, the CDR3 is TGTGCCAGCAGCGTAGATAGCGGCTCCTACAATGAGCAGTTCTTC. Encoded protein: CASSVDSGSYNEQFF.